This section outlines one TCR beta chain sequence together with its context. The germline V gene encodes CDR1 DFQATT and CDR2 SNEGSKA (reference sequence). The length of the CDR3 is 14 residues. Trimming pared 1 base from V and 2 bases from J, leaving 11 bases between. The data were taken from a study of T-cell reconstitution after alpha-beta-depleted transplantation in children. TCRbeta library construction was performed incorporating unique molecular identifiers. Each CDR3 protein is one row after TCRdb ran MiXCR on the PCR reads. The sample yields about 980,000 distinct CDR3 sequences, roughly 29% seen once.

The clonotype comes from a boy less than two years old who had a stem cell transplant for SCID, so the T cells may come from the graft donor. The specimen comprised PBMCs, mostly from graft donor cells, sampled 360 days after TCRalphabeta/CD19-depleted stem cell transplant. The V gene is TRBV20-1, the J gene TRBJ1-1; D gene unclear. The CDR3 sequence: CSARVRQTNTEAFF. The CDR3 nucleotides are TGCAGTGCTAGAGTAAGACAAACCAACACTGAAGCTTTCTTT.